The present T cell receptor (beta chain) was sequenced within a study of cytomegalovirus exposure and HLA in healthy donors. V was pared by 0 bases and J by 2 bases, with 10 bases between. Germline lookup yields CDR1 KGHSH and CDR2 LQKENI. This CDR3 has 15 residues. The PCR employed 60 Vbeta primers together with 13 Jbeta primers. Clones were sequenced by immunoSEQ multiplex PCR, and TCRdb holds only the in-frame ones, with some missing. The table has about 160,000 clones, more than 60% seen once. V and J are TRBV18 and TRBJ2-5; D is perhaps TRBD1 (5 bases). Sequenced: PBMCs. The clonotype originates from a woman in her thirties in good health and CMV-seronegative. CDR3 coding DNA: TGTGCCAGCTCACCACCCCAGGGTAATCAAGAGACCCAGTACTTC. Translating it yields CASSPPQGNQETQYF. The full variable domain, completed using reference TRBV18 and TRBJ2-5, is NAGVMQNPRHLVRRRGQEARLRCSPMKGHSHVYWYRQLPEEGLKFMVYLQKENIIDESGMPKERFSAEFPKEGPSILRIQQVVRGDSAAYFCASSPPQGNQETQYFGPGTRLLVL.